The clone carrying this T cell receptor (beta chain) was seen many times. Its antigen is as yet unknown. The trim removed 4 bases at V and 6 bases at J, leaving 2 bases unmatched. The CDR3 is made up of 13 amino acids. Germline V CDR1 and CDR2: KGHDR, SFDVKD. The data were obtained in a study of CD8 T cells in ankylosing spondylitis. Findings and caveats of the study: Clones linked to the disease showed a CD8+ phenotype. They occurred at relatively low frequencies in peripheral blood. It was reported that disease-linked clones were significantly enriched in matched ankylosing spondylitis synovial fluid. There was a TCR beta motif, made of fewer than 10 highly homologous variants, that appeared characteristic of ankylosing spondylitis blood.

Construction of TCR beta libraries was performed using quantitative 5'-RACE with molecular barcodes. MiXCR, applied by TCRdb to the 5' RACE reads, yields one record per CDR3 protein. Of some 95,000 distinct CDR3 sequences in the sample, 7.5% to 9% were seen once. The chain couples TRBV24-1 to TRBJ1-5, with 7 nucleotides matching TRBD1. The source of this sequence is a male donor with ankylosing spondylitis or in good health (not recorded which). Source material: blood, either unsorted or a sorted T cell fraction (not recorded which). Written as DNA, the CDR3 is TGTGCCACCAGTGACAGGGACAGTCAGCCCCAGCATTTT. It is translated as CATSDRDSQPQHF.